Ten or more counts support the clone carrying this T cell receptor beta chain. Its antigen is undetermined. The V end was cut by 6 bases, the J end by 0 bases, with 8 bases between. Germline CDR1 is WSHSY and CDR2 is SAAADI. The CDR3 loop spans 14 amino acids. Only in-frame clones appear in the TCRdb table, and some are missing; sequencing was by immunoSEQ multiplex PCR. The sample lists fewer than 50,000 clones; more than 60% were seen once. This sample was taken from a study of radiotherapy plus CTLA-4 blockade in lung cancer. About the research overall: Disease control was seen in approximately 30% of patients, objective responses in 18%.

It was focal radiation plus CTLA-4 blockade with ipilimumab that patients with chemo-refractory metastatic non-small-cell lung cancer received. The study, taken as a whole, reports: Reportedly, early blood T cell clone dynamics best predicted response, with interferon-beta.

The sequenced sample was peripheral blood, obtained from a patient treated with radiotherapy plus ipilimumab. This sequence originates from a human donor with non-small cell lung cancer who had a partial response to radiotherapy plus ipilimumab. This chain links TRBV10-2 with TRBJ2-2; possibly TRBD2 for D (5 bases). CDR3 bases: TGCGCCAGCAGAACTAGAACGAACACCGGGGAGCTGTTTTTT. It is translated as CASRTRTNTGELFF.